These 18 T cell receptor beta chains share one sample of origin, sequenced in a study of T cells after yellow fever vaccination. TCRdb re-analysed the 5' RACE reads in MiXCR, keeping a single row per CDR3 protein. Here the sample spans about 120,000 distinct CDR3 sequences, roughly 8.9% being singletons. Sequenced material: CD8+ T cells sorted from PBMCs, taken 45 days after the yellow fever booster vaccination. These receptors all come from a man between 25 and 39 years old who received the YFV17D yellow fever vaccine.

This clonotype was counted only a few times. This sequence joins TRBV5-4 and TRBJ2-7; D is ambiguous. V lost 5 bases, J lost 2 bases, and 20 bases lay in between. Germline V CDR1 and CDR2: SGHNT, YYREEE (reference sequence). The CDR3 is made up of 16 amino acids. CDR3 DNA sequence: TGTGCCAGCAGTCACTCGGCAAACCTCCTACCCTACGAGCAGTACTTC. Amino acid sequence: CASSHSANLLPYEQYF.

This clonotype was counted at least ten times. The chain is built from TRBV10-2 and TRBJ2-7, with unresolved D. This CDR3 comprises 14 residues. With 1 base removed from V and 2 bases from J, the gap between germline ends came to 9 bases. The germline V gene encodes CDR1 WSHSY and CDR2 SAAADI. The CDR3 spells CASSEFNNPYEQYF. The CDR3 coding sequence is TGCGCCAGCAGTGAGTTCAACAACCCCTACGAGCAGTACTTC.

This clonotype was counted only a few times. This chain links TRBV7-9 with TRBJ1-5, with D unclear. Germline V gene lookup returns CDR1 SEHNR and CDR2 FQNEAQ (reference sequence). CDR3 length: 12 amino acids. The V end lost 4 bases, the J end lost 6 bases, and 7 bases lay between the germline ends. Written as DNA, the CDR3 is TGTGCCAGCAGCTCTGCGGGTCAGCCCCAGCATTTT. This encodes CASSSAGQPQHF.

The rearrangement uses TRBV7-9 and TRBJ1-4; D unclear. Trimming took 5 bases from V and 7 from J, leaving 17 bases between them. This CDR3 has 15 residues. Germline V gene sequence: CDR1 SEHNR, CDR2 FQNEAQ (reference sequence). In nucleotides, the CDR3 is TGTGCCAGCAGCCCCTGGACGTATGGCGGTGAAAAACTGTTTTTT. It translates to CASSPWTYGGEKLFF. Based on the CDR3 plus reference TRBV7-9 and TRBJ1-4, the full variable domain is DTGVSQNPRHKITKRGQNVTFRCDPISEHNRLYWYRQTLGQGPEFLTYFQNEAQLEKSRLLSDRFSAERPKGSFSTLEIQRTEQGDSAMYLCASSPWTYGGEKLFFGSGTQLSVL.

This clonotype has at least ten counts. The V and J genes are TRBV10-2 and TRBJ2-7; D is unresolved. This CDR3 is built from 13 residues. Germline V gene sequence: CDR1 WSHSY, CDR2 SAAADI. Trimming stripped 5 bases from V and 2 bases from J, with 10 bases between. In nucleotides, the CDR3 is TGCGCCAGCAGTTCGCGCAGTACCTACGAGCAGTACTTC. Its protein is CASSSRSTYEQYF.

This clonotype was seen at least ten times. The V and J genes are TRBV2 and TRBJ1-3; no reliable D call. Germline V gives CDR1 SNHLY, CDR2 FYNNEI. Trimming took 8 bases from V and 0 from J, leaving 8 bases between them. This CDR3 is built from 13 residues. The CDR3 reads CASDQSSGNTIYF. The CDR3, as DNA: TGTGCCAGCGACCAAAGCTCTGGAAACACCATATATTTT.

This clonotype was seen repeatedly, ten times or more. This sequence joins TRBV12-3 or TRBV12-4 and TRBJ2-1; TRBD2 matches at 14 bases. CDR3 size: 16 residues. With V trimmed by 5 bases and J by 5 bases, 5 bases remained unmatched. CDR3 residues: CASSPWGLAGDNEQFF. CDR3 DNA: TGTGCCAGCAGTCCCTGGGGACTAGCGGGAGACAATGAGCAGTTCTTC.

This clonotype was seen ten or more times. This sequence joins TRBV29-1 and TRBJ2-7; D call uncertain. CDR1 SQVTM and CDR2 ANQGSEA come from the germline V gene. This CDR3 is 12 amino acids long. The ends were cut back, 5 bases at V and 2 bases at J, with 10 bases in the middle. CDR3 loop: CSVSLSPYEQYF. The CDR3 DNA follows: TGCAGCGTTTCGCTTTCCCCCTACGAGCAGTACTTC.

This clonotype has at least ten counts. The chain employs TRBV19 and TRBJ2-3, with a tentative D call TRBD2 (5 bases). The CDR3 has 13 residues. V gave up 10 bases and J gave up 0 bases, with 11 bases separating them. The V gene's germline CDR1 is LNHDA and CDR2 SQIVND (reference sequence). CDR3 protein: CATTGSSTDTQYF. The DNA of the CDR3 is TGTGCCACTACGGGGTCGAGCACAGATACGCAGTATTTT.

The V call is TRBV9, the J call TRBJ2-7, with 7 nucleotides matching TRBD1. The CDR3 covers 15 residues. Per germline, CDR1 SGDLS and CDR2 YYNGEE. Unmatched junction bases numbered 6, after V lost 0 bases and J lost 3 bases. In DNA form, the CDR3 reads TGTGCCAGCAGCGTAGGAGGGGGCGAAAGCTACGAGCAGTACTTC. This sequence encodes CASSVGGGESYEQYF.

This clonotype was seen many times. This chain connects TRBV6-2 or TRBV6-3 to TRBJ2-2; D not resolved. Germline-derived CDR1 and CDR2 are MNHEY and SVGEGT. There are 13 residues in the CDR3. Trimming removed 9 bases at V and 0 bases at J, with 8 bases between. The CDR3 bases are TGTGCCAGTGGGCCCGCGAACACCGGGGAGCTGTTTTTT. Protein sequence: CASGPANTGELFF.

This clonotype occurred a few times. This sequence joins TRBV24-1 and TRBJ2-5, with D perhaps given as TRBD1 or TRBD2 (7 bases each). The length of the CDR3 is 16 residues. V dropped 4 bases and J dropped 2 bases, with 16 bases sitting between them. Looked up from germline, CDR1 is KGHDR and CDR2 is SFDVKD. CDR3 DNA sequence: TGTGCCACCAGTGACCCCCAGGGGGAGGGACAAGAGACCCAGTACTTC. Amino acid sequence: CATSDPQGEGQETQYF.

This clonotype came up many times. The chain employs TRBV29-1 and TRBJ2-1; a possible D gene is TRBD2 (6 bases). The CDR3 is 14 residues long. Germline CDR1 SQVTM, CDR2 ANQGSEA. The ends were cut back, 4 bases at V and 8 bases at J, with 18 bases in the middle. CDR3 residues: CSVVATRGADEQFF. CDR3 DNA: TGCAGCGTTGTTGCGACTAGGGGTGCGGATGAGCAGTTCTTC.

On this clonotype: A much bigger clone sits one base away, suggesting this may be a read error. The chain employs TRBV28 and TRBJ2-1; no definite D call. The germline V gene encodes CDR1 MDHEN and CDR2 SYDVKM. The CDR3 consists of 12 residues. The V end lost 5 bases, the J end lost 6 bases, and 8 bases lay between the germline ends. The CDR3 DNA is TGTGCCAGCAGTCTAGACATCAATGAGCAGTTCTTC. Encoded protein: CASSLDINEQFF.

Concerning this clonotype: One junction end does not reproduce the germline sequence, and a read error may be involved. The V and J genes are TRBV20-1 and TRBJ2-3; TRBD2 is a possible D gene (5 bases). CDR1 DFQATT and CDR2 SNEGSKA come from the germline V gene (reference sequence). CDR3 size: 18 residues. CDR3: CCASNFDIGVPTTDTQYF. For the CDR3, the DNA is TGCTGTGCCTCTAATTTCGACATCGGGGTCCCCACCACAGATACGCAGTATTTT.

This clonotype was seen only a few times. This chain joins TRBV7-7 and TRBJ2-7; D assignment may be TRBD1 or TRBD2 (5 bases each). Germline V gives CDR1 SSHAT, CDR2 FNYEAQ (reference sequence). V lost 3 bases, J lost 6 bases, and 12 bases lay in between. This CDR3 has 13 amino acids. CDR3 nucleotides: TGTGCCAGCAGCTTCGCTAGCCAGGGCGAGCAGTACTTC. Its translation: CASSFASQGEQYF.

This clonotype was recorded at least ten times. This chain links TRBV19 with TRBJ1-1; 10 nucleotides line up with TRBD1. Germline V gene sequence: CDR1 LNHDA, CDR2 SQIVND (reference sequence). V was pared by 3 bases and J by 4 bases, with 2 bases of the junction left unmatched. The CDR3 spans 14 residues. CDR3 DNA: TGTGCCAGTAGTATCTGGGACAGGGGCACTGAAGCTTTCTTT. It codes for CASSIWDRGTEAFF.

The chain combines TRBV2 with TRBJ2-1, with D perhaps matching TRBD2 (6 bases). Trimming took off 3 bases at V and 7 bases at J, with 13 bases between the two ends. The length of the CDR3 is 14 residues. Per the germline V gene, CDR1 is SNHLY and CDR2 is FYNNEI. As DNA, the CDR3 is TGTGCCAGCAGTGATTCCGGGAGCGGGAATGAGCAGTTCTTC. This codes for CASSDSGSGNEQFF.